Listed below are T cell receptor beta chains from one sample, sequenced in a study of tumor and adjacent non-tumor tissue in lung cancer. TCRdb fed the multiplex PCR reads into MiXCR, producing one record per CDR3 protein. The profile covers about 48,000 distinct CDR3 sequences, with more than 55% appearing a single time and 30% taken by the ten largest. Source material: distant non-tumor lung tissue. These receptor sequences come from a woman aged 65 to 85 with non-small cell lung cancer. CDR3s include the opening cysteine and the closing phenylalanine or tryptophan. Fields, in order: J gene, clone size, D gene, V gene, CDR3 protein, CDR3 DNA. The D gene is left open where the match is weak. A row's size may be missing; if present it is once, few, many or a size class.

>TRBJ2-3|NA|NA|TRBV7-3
CASSFGTSTDTQYF
TGTGCCAGCAGCTTCGGGACTAGCACAGATACGCAGTATTTT
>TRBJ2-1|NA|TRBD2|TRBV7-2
CASSSRGAGTSAKSKDNEQFF
TGTGCCAGCAGCTCCCGGGGGGCGGGGACTAGCGCGAAATCGAAAGACAATGAGCAGTTCTTC
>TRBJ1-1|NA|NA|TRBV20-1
CSARGPTEAFF
TGCAGTGCTAGAGGGCCCACTGAAGCTTTCTTT
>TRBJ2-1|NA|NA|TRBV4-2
CASIQDGTNNNEQFF
TGTGCCAGCATCCAAGATGGGACGAATAACAATGAGCAGTTCTTC
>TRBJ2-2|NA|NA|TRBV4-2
CASSQDWATSIGELFF
TGCGCCAGCAGCCAAGATTGGGCCACGAGCATCGGGGAGCTATTTTTT
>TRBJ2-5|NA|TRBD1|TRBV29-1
CSVEVGQGTQYF
TGCAGCGTTGAGGTGGGACAGGGCACCCAGTACTTC
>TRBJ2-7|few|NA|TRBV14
CASSQGIAAGVREQYF
TGTGCCAGCAGCCAAGGGATAGCGGCAGGAGTACGGGAGCAGTACTTC
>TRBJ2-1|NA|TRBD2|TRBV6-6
CTSSYLKRLAGDNEQFF
TGTACCAGTAGTTACCTTAAACGACTAGCGGGAGACAATGAGCAGTTCTTC
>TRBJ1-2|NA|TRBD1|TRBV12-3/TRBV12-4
CASSFFMTGAHYGYTF
TGTGCCAGCAGTTTCTTCATGACAGGGGCGCACTACGGCTACACCTTC
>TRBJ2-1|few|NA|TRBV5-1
CVSSLAPQEQFF
TGCGTCAGCAGCTTGGCCCCTCAGGAGCAGTTCTTC
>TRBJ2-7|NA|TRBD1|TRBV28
CASSLPRDRVSHEQYF
TGTGCCAGCAGTTTACCCCGGGACAGGGTTTCCCACGAGCAGTACTTC
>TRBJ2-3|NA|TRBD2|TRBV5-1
CASSFPPLMTSGGGDYTDTQYF
TGCGCCAGCAGCTTCCCACCCCTAATGACTAGCGGGGGGGGAGACTACACAGATACGCAGTATTTT
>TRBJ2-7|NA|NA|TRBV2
CASKPDSYEQHF
TGTGCCAGCAAACCGGACAGCTACGAGCAGCACTTC
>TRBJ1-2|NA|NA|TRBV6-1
CASQLADDYGYAF
TGTGCCAGTCAGTTAGCGGACGACTATGGATACGCCTTC
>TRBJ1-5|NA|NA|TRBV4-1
CASSSSQAYSNQPQHF
TGCGCCAGCAGCTCGTCTCAGGCTTATAGCAATCAGCCCCAGCATTTT
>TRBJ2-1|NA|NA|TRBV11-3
CASGLDAGDTEQFF
TGTGCCAGTGGCTTAGATGCCGGGGACACTGAGCAGTTCTTC
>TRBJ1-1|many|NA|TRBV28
CASSLRGALNLNTEAFF
TGTGCCAGCAGTTTGAGAGGGGCCCTTAACTTAAACACTGAAGCTTTCTTT
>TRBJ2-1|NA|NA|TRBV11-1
CASSPGPDGEPFF
TGCGCCAGCAGTCCGGGACCCGACGGTGAGCCGTTCTTC
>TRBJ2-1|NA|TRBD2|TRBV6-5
CAGSPGRGVANEQFF
TGTGCCGGCAGTCCCGGACGGGGGGTGGCAAATGAGCAGTTCTTC
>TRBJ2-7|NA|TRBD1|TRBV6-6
CDSSSGTGTYEQYF
TGTGATAGCAGTTCCGGGACAGGAACCTACGAGCAGTACTTC
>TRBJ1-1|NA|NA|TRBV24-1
CATSAPIGDLNTEVFF
TGTGCCACCAGTGCCCCGATAGGGGACCTGAACACTGAAGTTTTCTTT
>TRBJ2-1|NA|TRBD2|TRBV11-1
CASSLSLAGLYNEQFF
TGTGCCAGCAGTTTATCCCTAGCGGGCCTATACAATGAGCAGTTCTTC
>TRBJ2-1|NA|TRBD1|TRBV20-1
CNAFGGQGGHEQFF
TGCAATGCTTTTGGGGGACAGGGTGGTCATGAGCAGTTCTTC
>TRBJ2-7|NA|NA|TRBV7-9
CASRAQAGGKSEQYF
TGTGCCAGCAGGGCCCAAGCAGGAGGGAAATCCGAGCAGTACTTC
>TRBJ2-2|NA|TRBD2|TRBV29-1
CSVSSKLSGGVDIGELFF
TGCAGCGTTTCCAGTAAACTATCGGGAGGGGTAGACATCGGGGAGCTGTTTTTT
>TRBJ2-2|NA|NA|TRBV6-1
CTSSGRGAVNTEELFF
TGTACCAGCAGTGGGCGAGGAGCGGTGAACACCGAGGAGCTGTTTTTT
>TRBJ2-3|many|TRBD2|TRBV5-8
CASSRPLTSGTRTDTQYF
TGTGCCAGCAGCCGCCCTTTGACTAGCGGGACCCGCACAGATACGCAGTATTTT
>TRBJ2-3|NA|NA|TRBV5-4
CTSSQGGRATDRQYF
TGTACCAGCAGCCAGGGGGGGAGGGCCACAGATAGGCAGTATTTT
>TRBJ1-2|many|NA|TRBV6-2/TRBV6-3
CASSYPRGTLNYGYTF
TGTGCCAGCAGTTACCCCAGGGGAACCCTTAACTATGGCTACACCTTC
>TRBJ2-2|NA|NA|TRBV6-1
CTTSVQTGVGGELFF
TGTACCACCAGTGTACAGACGGGGGTCGGCGGGGAGCTGTTTTTT
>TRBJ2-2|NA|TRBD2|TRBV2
CANSETGGFVGELFF
TGTGCCAACAGTGAAACGGGAGGGTTCGTCGGGGAGCTGTTTTTT
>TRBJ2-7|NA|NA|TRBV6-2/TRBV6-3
CASSLGLMTYELYF
TGTGCCAGCAGTTTGGGCCTTATGACCTACGAGCTGTACTTC
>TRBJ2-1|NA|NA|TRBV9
CASSVDKRVHEQFF
TGTGCCAGCAGCGTAGACAAAAGGGTACATGAGCAGTTCTTC
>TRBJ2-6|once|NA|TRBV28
CASSSISGRRSGTNVLTF
TGTGCCAGCAGTTCGATAAGCGGGCGTCGCTCTGGGACCAACGTCCTGACTTTC
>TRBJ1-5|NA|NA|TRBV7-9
CASSLYTGAEDQSQHF
TGTGCCAGCAGTTTATATACAGGCGCGGAGGATCAGTCCCAGCATTTT
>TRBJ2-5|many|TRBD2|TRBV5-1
CASSLDGTTRGQETQYF
TGCGCCAGCAGCCTCGACGGGACTACGCGGGGCCAAGAGACCCAGTACTTC